A selection of T cell receptor beta chains follows, all from one sample in a study of human T cells and chemical hapten exposure. TCRdb passed the RACE reads through MiXCR, listing each CDR3 protein once. The table lists some 340,000 distinct CDR3 sequences, approximately 6.3% of them singletons. The sequencing used whole blood, collected in connection with sensitization to the hapten diphenylcyclopropenone (DPC). The source of these receptors is a woman between 18 and 30 years old with alopecia areata. Some clones in this sample may be carry-over from other donors' samples. CDR3s include the opening cysteine and the closing phenylalanine or tryptophan. A D gene is named only where the DNA matches it firmly. Expanded clones get a size class; other rows say once, few or many, or leave the size out.

size	V	D	J	DNA	CDR3
few	TRBV12-3/TRBV12-4	NA	TRBJ2-6	TGTGCCAGCAGAAGGGCAGTCTCTGGGGCCAACGTCCTGACTTTC	CASRRAVSGANVLTF
many	TRBV6-5	NA	TRBJ2-7	TGTGCCAGCAGTTACTCGGGACAAGGCGAGCAGTACTTC	CASSYSGQGEQYF
NA	TRBV28	NA	TRBJ1-5	TGTGCCAGCAGTTTAGGTGGGGTAGTGGCCCAGCATTTT	CASSLGGVVAQHF
few	TRBV5-4	NA	TRBJ1-1	TGTGCCAGCAGCTTGGTCCAGAGTAGGACTGAAGCTTTCTTT	CASSLVQSRTEAFF
many	TRBV18	NA	TRBJ2-1	TGTGCCAGCTCACCACCAAACTACAATGAGCAGTTCTTC	CASSPPNYNEQFF
few	TRBV9	NA	TRBJ1-6	TGTGCCAGCAGCGTAGCGACAGGCCATAATTCACCCCTCCACTTT	CASSVATGHNSPLHF
few	TRBV6-5	NA	TRBJ2-7	TGTGCCAGCAGTAGGACGCACTCCTACGAGCAGTACTTC	CASSRTHSYEQYF
many	TRBV5-1	NA	TRBJ1-1	TGCGCCAGCAGCTTACGACAGGATCCGGGAACTGAAGCTTTCTTT	CASSLRQDPGTEAFF
NA	TRBV29-1	NA	TRBJ1-1	TGCAGCGCTTGGGACACGGTTGCGGAAGCTTTCTTT	CSAWDTVAEAFF
few	TRBV28	NA	TRBJ1-5	TGTGCCAGCAGGAAGGGTCGGACGGGTTTGGGGCAGCCCCAGCATTTT	CASRKGRTGLGQPQHF
many	TRBV4-3	TRBD2	TRBJ2-3	TGCGCCAGCAGCCCCCAGAGGAGCGGGGACCCCCACACAGATACGCAGTATTTT	CASSPQRSGDPHTDTQYF
many	TRBV6-5	NA	TRBJ1-1	TGTGCCAGCAGTCCCAACGTGCCGTGGAACACTGAAGCTTTCTTT	CASSPNVPWNTEAFF
NA	TRBV6-5	NA	TRBJ2-4	TGTGCCAGCACCCAGAAAGGTGCAGCCAAAAACATTCAGTACTTC	CASTQKGAAKNIQYF
few	TRBV27	NA	TRBJ1-1	TGTGCCAGCAGTTTATACGGCGGCGGGGGGGAGGCTTTCTTT	CASSLYGGGGEAFF
few	TRBV7-3	NA	TRBJ2-6	TGTGCCAGCAGCTTAGAACCGGGGGCTGGGGCCAACGTCCTGACTTTC	CASSLEPGAGANVLTF
many	TRBV5-1	TRBD1	TRBJ2-6	TGCGCCAGCAGTGCCGGGACAGGGGTATCTGGGGCCAACGTCCTGACTTTC	CASSAGTGVSGANVLTF
many	TRBV28	TRBD1	TRBJ1-4	TGTGCCAGCAGACCGACAGGGCATCTCAAAGGGGAAAAACTGTTTTTT	CASRPTGHLKGEKLFF
few	TRBV4-3	NA	TRBJ2-3	TGCGCCAGCAGCCAAGACCGGCTAGGGGCGACCACAGATACGCAGTATTTT	CASSQDRLGATTDTQYF
few	TRBV28	NA	TRBJ1-3	TGTGCCAGCAGTTTGGGTGGTGGAAACACCATATATTTT	CASSLGGGNTIYF
NA	TRBV18	TRBD1	TRBJ1-1	TGTGCCAGCTCACCTCAGGGGGCAAGCACTGAAGCTTTCTTT	CASSPQGASTEAFF
NA	TRBV19	NA	TRBJ2-7	TGTGCCAGTAGTATCGGGGAAGAGGGCTACGAGCAGTACTTC	CASSIGEEGYEQYF
NA	TRBV3-1	TRBD2	TRBJ2-7	TGTGCCAGCAGCCAACCACTAGCGGGGACCTACGAGCAGTACTTC	CASSQPLAGTYEQYF
few	TRBV4-3	TRBD2	TRBJ2-3	TGCGCCAGCAGCCAATCCCCGAGACTAGCGGGGGCCGTCACAGATACGCAGTATTTT	CASSQSPRLAGAVTDTQYF
many	TRBV3-1	NA	TRBJ2-7	TGTGCCAGCAGCCAAGATAGGTACGAGCAGTACTTC	CASSQDRYEQYF
many	TRBV14	NA	TRBJ1-1	TGTGCCAGCAATTCCCCCCCGAACACTGAAGCTTTCTTT	CASNSPPNTEAFF
many	TRBV4-1	TRBD2	TRBJ2-1	TGCGCCAGCAGCCAAGGGCGGGGGGACTACAATGAGCAGTTCTTC	CASSQGRGDYNEQFF
NA	TRBV18	NA	TRBJ1-1	TGTGCCAGCTCACCAGCTACAGGGAGTGGCACTGAAGCTTTCTTT	CASSPATGSGTEAFF
few	TRBV6-6	NA	TRBJ1-6	TGTGCCAGCAGTTACTCCACCGGGTCAAGTTGGGGACCCCTCCACTTT	CASSYSTGSSWGPLHF
few	TRBV24-1	TRBD1	TRBJ2-1	TGTGCCACCAGTGAAGGGACAGGGGCCTCCAATGAGCAGTTCTTC	CATSEGTGASNEQFF
NA	TRBV28	NA	TRBJ1-4	TGTGCCAGCAGTTTATGCATCTGGATTGCGACTAATGAAAAACTGTTTTTT	CASSLCIWIATNEKLFF
NA	TRBV4-3	TRBD2	TRBJ2-2	TGCGCCAGCAGCCAAGCGGGGGGAGCGGGCGAATCGAACACCGGGGAGCTGTTTTTT	CASSQAGGAGESNTGELFF